The 13 T cell receptor beta chains in this list originate from one sample, sequenced in a study of beta chain features in type 1 diabetes. All of the isolated RNA was reverse transcribed, so expressed TCRB transcripts were sequenced. Data came from immunoSEQ multiplex PCR; TCRdb stores just in-frame clones and leaves some out. The data show roughly 150,000 clones, about 63% seen once. Overall study findings and caveats: For Type 1 diabetes patients, all four CD4+ subsets carried TCRB CDR3s that were moderately but significantly shorter.

Their specific antigens are unknown. Sequenced material: naive CD4+ T cells from blood. The receptors come from a man aged 25 to 40 with type 1 diabetes.

Only one count was recorded for this clone. This chain joins TRBV5-1 and TRBJ2-1; 7 nucleotides align to TRBD1. CDR1 is SGHRS, CDR2 YFSETQ, per germline. V was pared by 4 bases and J by 4 bases, with 8 bases of the junction left unmatched. CDR3 length: 15 residues. The CDR3 spells CASSQPGQIYNEQFF. The CDR3 region has the DNA TGCGCCAGCAGCCAGCCGGGACAGATTTACAATGAGCAGTTCTTC.

This clone was observed a handful of times. The genes are TRBV25-1 and TRBJ2-7; D may match TRBD1 or TRBD2 (5 bases each). CDR1 is MGHDK, CDR2 SYGVNS, per germline. CDR3 size: 15 residues. V lost 2 bases, J lost 0 bases, and 11 bases lay in between. CDR3 sequence: CASSEHRSGSYEQYF. The CDR3 nucleotides read TGTGCCAGCAGTGAACACAGGAGCGGCTCCTACGAGCAGTACTTC.

This clone was found a few times. The gene calls are TRBV9 and TRBJ1-1; D is unresolved. Germline CDR1 is SGDLS and CDR2 is YYNGEE. CDR3 length: 14 amino acids. Trimming removed 4 bases at V and 0 bases at J, with 10 bases between. Here the CDR3 reads CASSPQAVNTEAFF. For the CDR3, the DNA is TGTGCCAGCAGCCCTCAGGCTGTGAACACTGAAGCTTTCTTT.

This rearrangement joins TRBV27 to TRBJ2-1; D ambiguous. CDR1 is MNHEY and CDR2 is SMNVEV in the germline V gene (reference sequence). V lost 2 bases, J lost 3 bases, and 8 bases lay in between. The CDR3 extends over 14 amino acids. CDR3 bases: TGTGCCAGCAGTTTACTCGGCGGCTACAATGAGCAGTTCTTC. Protein sequence: CASSLLGGYNEQFF.

The table lists this clone with a few counts. The CDR3 DNA reads as TGTGCCTCTTCGACAGGGGAATGGGCTGAAGCTTTCTTT. The encoded protein is CASSTGEWAEAFF. The chain links TRBV10-3 to TRBJ1-1; 8 nucleotides agree with TRBD1. CDR3 size: 13 residues. J lost 6 bases, V lost 11 bases, and 11 bases had no gene match. The germline V gene has CDR1 ENHRY and CDR2 SYGVKD.

The rearrangement links TRBV29-1 to TRBJ1-3; D might be TRBD1 (6 bases). The V and J ends lost 3 bases and 2 bases respectively, with 11 bases between them. The CDR3 consists of 14 residues. Looked up from germline, CDR1 is SQVTM and CDR2 is ANQGSEA. The CDR3 coding sequence is TGCAGCGTTGACGGCTCAGGGGCTGGAAACACCATATATTTT. Translation: CSVDGSGAGNTIYF.

The rearrangement links TRBV9 to TRBJ2-3; no firm D call. The CDR3 covers 14 residues. Trimming took off 2 bases at V and 2 bases at J, with 9 bases between the two ends. Germline CDR1 is SGDLS and CDR2 is YYNGEE. CDR3 residues: CASSVDTHTDTQYF. CDR3 DNA: TGTGCCAGCAGCGTCGACACCCACACAGATACGCAGTATTTT.

Only one count was recorded for this clone. The rearrangement uses TRBV19 and TRBJ2-5, with TRBD1 matching over 7 bases. Trimming removed 5 bases from V and 4 bases from J; junction bases left unmatched: 4. CDR3 size: 13 residues. The germline gives CDR1 LNHDA, CDR2 SQIVND (reference sequence). CDR3 sequence: CASSPQGRETQYF. CDR3 in DNA: TGTGCCAGTAGTCCACAGGGGAGAGAGACCCAGTACTTC.

This clone was observed a handful of times. This chain's CDR3 is CASRVQSNTGELFF. The CDR3 DNA reads as TGCGCCAGCCGGGTCCAATCGAACACCGGGGAGCTGTTTTTT. This chain joins TRBV4-3 and TRBJ2-2; no clear D gene. The germline CDR1 and CDR2 sequences are LGHNA and YSLEER. V lost 8 bases to trimming and J lost 0 bases, with 10 bases between them. There are 14 residues in the CDR3.

The V and J genes are TRBV23-1 and TRBJ2-1, with unresolved D. TRBV23-1 is given ORF status, its function remaining uncertain. The CDR3 covers 11 residues. The V end was cut by 7 bases, the J end by 2 bases, with 3 bases between. CDR3 in DNA: TGCGCCAGCAAACCCTACAATGAGCAGTTCTTC. Amino acids: CASKPYNEQFF.

This chain connects TRBV9 to TRBJ2-2; 7 nucleotides line up with TRBD2. Per germline, CDR1 SGDLS and CDR2 YYNGEE. The CDR3 sequence is 15 residues long. V shed 0 bases and J 5 bases; nucleotides not matched to a gene: 4. The CDR3: CASSVGLAYTGELFF. The CDR3 DNA reads TGTGCCAGCAGCGTAGGACTAGCTTATACCGGGGAGCTGTTTTTT.

The CDR3 loop reads CASSLEGAFF. The CDR3 DNA sequence: TGTGCCAGCAGCTTAGAAGGCGCTTTCTTT. This chain links TRBV13 with TRBJ1-1; D gene unclear. Germline-derived CDR1 and CDR2 are PRHDT and FYEKMQ (reference sequence). Trimming cost V 1 base and J 11 bases, with 5 bases left between them. CDR3 size: 10 residues.

The chain links TRBV7-2 to TRBJ1-2, with D maybe TRBD1 (5 bases). Trimming took off 6 bases at V and 7 bases at J, with 12 bases between the two ends. Looked up from germline, CDR1 is SGHTA and CDR2 is FQGNSA. The CDR3 loop spans 12 amino acids. The CDR3, as DNA: TGTGCCAGCAGAATTTCCGGGGGTGGCTACACCTTC. It translates to CASRISGGGYTF.